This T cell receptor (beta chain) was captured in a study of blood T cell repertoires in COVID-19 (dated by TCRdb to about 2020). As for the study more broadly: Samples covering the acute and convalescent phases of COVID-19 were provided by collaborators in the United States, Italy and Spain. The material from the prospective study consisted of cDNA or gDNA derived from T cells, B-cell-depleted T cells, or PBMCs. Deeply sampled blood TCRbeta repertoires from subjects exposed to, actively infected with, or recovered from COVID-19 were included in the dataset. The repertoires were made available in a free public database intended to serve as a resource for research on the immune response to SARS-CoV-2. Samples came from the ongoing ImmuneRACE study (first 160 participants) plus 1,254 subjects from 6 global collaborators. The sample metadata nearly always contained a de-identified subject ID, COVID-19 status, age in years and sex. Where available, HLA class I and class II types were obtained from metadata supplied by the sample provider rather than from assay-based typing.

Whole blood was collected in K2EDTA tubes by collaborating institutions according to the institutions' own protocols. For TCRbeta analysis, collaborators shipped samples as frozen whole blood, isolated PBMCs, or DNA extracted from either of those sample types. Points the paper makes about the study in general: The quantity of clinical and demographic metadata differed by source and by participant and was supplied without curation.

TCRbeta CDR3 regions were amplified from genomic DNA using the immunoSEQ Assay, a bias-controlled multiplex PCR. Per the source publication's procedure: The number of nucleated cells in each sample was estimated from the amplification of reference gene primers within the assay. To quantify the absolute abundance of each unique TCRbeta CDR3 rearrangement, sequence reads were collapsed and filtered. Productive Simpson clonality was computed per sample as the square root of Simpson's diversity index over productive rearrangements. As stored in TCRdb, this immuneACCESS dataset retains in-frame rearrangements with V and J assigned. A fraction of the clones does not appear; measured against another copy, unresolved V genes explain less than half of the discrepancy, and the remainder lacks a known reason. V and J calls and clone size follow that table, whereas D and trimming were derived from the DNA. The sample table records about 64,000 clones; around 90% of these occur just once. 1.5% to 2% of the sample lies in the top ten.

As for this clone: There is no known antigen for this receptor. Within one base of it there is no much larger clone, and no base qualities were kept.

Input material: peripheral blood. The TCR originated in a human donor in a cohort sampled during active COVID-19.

The CDR3 region reads CASTAHIGGANTEAFF. The DNA reads as follows: TGCGCCAGCACCGCCCACATCGGGGGAGCAAACACTGAAGCTTTCTTT. The V and J genes are TRBV4-3 and TRBJ1-1; TRBD1 is perhaps the D gene, given 5 matching bases. CDR1 and CDR2, per the germline V gene, are LGHNA and YSLEER. Spanning cysteine to phenylalanine, the CDR3 consists of 16 amino acids. Here the CDR3 DNA is all that survives: 48 bases in frame from base 1. Trimming at the junction amounts to 7 bases on V and 2 bases on J, and the germline ends lie 20 bases apart.